A single sample gave rise to the 6 T cell receptor beta chains below, sequenced in a study of blood T cell repertoires in COVID-19. The repertoire was sequenced with immunoSEQ multiplex PCR; TCRdb's copy has only in-frame clones and lacks some. The sample carries 210,000 or so clones, roughly 80% recorded once. Sequences were obtained from peripheral blood. These receptors were obtained from a human donor in a cohort sampled during active COVID-19.

Only one count was recorded for this clone. The gene calls are TRBV30 and TRBJ2-7; D is unclear. The V gene's germline CDR1 is GTSNPN and CDR2 SVGIG (reference sequence). The CDR3 length is 15 residues. Trimming removed 6 bases from V and 2 bases from J, with 20 bases in between. The DNA for the CDR3 is TGTGCCTGCACCCCACCGGGTCGAGCTCCCTACGAGCAGTACTTC. The encoded protein is CACTPPGRAPYEQYF.

The chain carries TRBV5-1 and TRBJ2-7; weak D call: TRBD2 (6 bases). V was cut by 2 bases and J by 1 base, with 7 bases left in between. This CDR3 is 13 amino acids long. Per the germline V gene, CDR1 is SGHRS and CDR2 is YFSETQ. CDR3: CASSFAGSYEQYF. In nucleotides, the CDR3 is TGCGCCAGCAGCTTCGCGGGGTCCTACGAGCAGTACTTC.

The chain employs TRBV6-1 and TRBJ2-7; 9 bases line up with TRBD1. Per the germline V gene, CDR1 is MNHNS and CDR2 is SASEGT. V gave up 3 bases and J gave up 0 bases; unmatched junction bases: 3. The CDR3 is 15 amino acids. The CDR3 region has the DNA TGTGCCAGCAGTGAGACAGGGGGGAGCTCCTACGAGCAGTACTTC. It encodes CASSETGGSSYEQYF.

The rearrangement uses TRBV3-1 (or the pseudogene TRBV3-2) and TRBJ1-3; 7 nucleotides line up with TRBD1. V shed 6 bases and J 4 bases; nucleotides not matched to a gene: 6. Germline values: CDR1 LGHDT, CDR2 YNNKEL (reference sequence). This CDR3 contains 14 residues. Here the CDR3 DNA reads TGTGCCAGCAGTCAGACAGGGTCGGGAAACACCATATATTTT. It translates to CASSQTGSGNTIYF.

This clone was seen only a few times. The chain links TRBV7-9 to TRBJ2-7; D ambiguous. V lost 1 base and J lost 4, with 2 bases in between. Germline V gene data show CDR1 as SEHNR and CDR2 as FQNEAQ (reference sequence). This CDR3 region has 11 residues. The CDR3 is CASSLVYEQYF. DNA for the CDR3: TGTGCCAGCAGCTTAGTATACGAGCAGTACTTC.

V gene TRBV28 combines with J gene TRBJ1-2, with 9 bases that match TRBD1. Germline-derived CDR1 and CDR2 are MDHEN and SYDVKM. V was pared by 4 bases and J by 8 bases, with 11 bases of the junction left unmatched. The CDR3 extends over 15 amino acids. CDR3 bases: TGTGCCAGCAGTTCCAAGAGACAGGGGGAAAGGGGCTACACCTTC. The encoded protein is CASSSKRQGERGYTF.